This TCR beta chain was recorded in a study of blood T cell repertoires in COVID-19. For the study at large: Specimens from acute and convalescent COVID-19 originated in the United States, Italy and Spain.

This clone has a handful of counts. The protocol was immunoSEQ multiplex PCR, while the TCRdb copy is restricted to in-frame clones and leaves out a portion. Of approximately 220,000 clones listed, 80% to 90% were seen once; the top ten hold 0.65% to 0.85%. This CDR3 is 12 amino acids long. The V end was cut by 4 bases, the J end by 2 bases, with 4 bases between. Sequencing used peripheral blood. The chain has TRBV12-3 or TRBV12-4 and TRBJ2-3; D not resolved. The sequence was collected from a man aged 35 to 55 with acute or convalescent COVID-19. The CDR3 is CASSYYTDTQYF. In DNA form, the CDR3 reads TGTGCCAGCAGTTATTACACAGATACGCAGTATTTT.